These T cell receptor beta chains were read from a single sample in a study of PD-1 blockade in classical Hodgkin lymphoma. The table came from immunoSEQ multiplex PCR; TCRdb's copy has only in-frame clones and leaves some out. The table includes some 23,000 clones, about 70% detected once. Sequences were derived from peripheral blood mononuclear cells (PBMCs), sampled at baseline. The receptors here all came from a human donor with classical Hodgkin lymphoma. The conserved cysteine and the conserved F or W are not part of the CDR3 here. The order of the fields is CDR3 protein, J gene, V gene.

SVSVGFDEQY	TRBJ2-7	TRBV29-1
ASSPHGGANYGYT	TRBJ1-2	TRBV9
AISESSGEGYEQY	TRBJ2-7	TRBV10-3
ASSNQLPLHGNTEAF	TRBJ1-1	TRBV19
ASSPGQENTEAF	TRBJ1-1	TRBV7-2
ASSSIGSTYEQY	TRBJ2-7	TRBV6-6
ASSPNRDRYSGNTIY	TRBJ1-3	TRBV7-9
ASSRDTLYNEQF	TRBJ2-1	TRBV10-1
ASSQNSANTGELF	TRBJ2-2	TRBV4-1
ASRHGGANQPQH	TRBJ1-5	TRBV27
ASSPQAGKEF	TRBJ2-1	TRBV6-6
ASSSGVGQPQH	TRBJ1-5	TRBV27
ASSRGENTEAF	TRBJ1-1	TRBV2
ATSSRASLIYGYT	TRBJ1-2	TRBV15
ASSPPRGDGELF	TRBJ2-2	TRBV7-9
ATETGGYNEQF	TRBJ2-1	TRBV19
ASSYYRGSEAF	TRBJ1-1	TRBV6-6
ASSPPGQITGELF	TRBJ2-2	TRBV4-1
ASSPDGTDTQY	TRBJ2-3	TRBV5-1
ASSLQSGHHYGYT	TRBJ1-2	TRBV27
ASTPYGGQGVYGYT	TRBJ1-2	TRBV19
ASRPQGNTEAF	TRBJ1-1	TRBV5-4
ASSQDKQSNQPQH	TRBJ1-5	TRBV4-1
AISDVPGQGIDNEQF	TRBJ2-1	TRBV10-3
ASSGTAFYEQY	TRBJ2-7	TRBV19
ASSPGGKPYNEQF	TRBJ2-1	TRBV11-3
ASSPQSPNTRGLAGANTGELF	TRBJ2-2	TRBV18
ASSYSMRGNQPQH	TRBJ1-5	TRBV6-6
ASSLAPERDTGELF	TRBJ2-2	TRBV5-4
ASRPSGEFEQY	TRBJ2-7	TRBV10-3
ASGQGRDSGANVLT	TRBJ2-6	TRBV27
ASTLDRNTEAF	TRBJ1-1	TRBV28
ASSTGTEQF	TRBJ2-1	TRBV27
ASSEVEGGNEKLF	TRBJ1-4	TRBV6-1
ASRELRGRVVETQY	TRBJ2-5	TRBV5-1
ASSVSRGEQF	TRBJ2-1	TRBV9
AGSLAGGQF	TRBJ2-1	TRBV2
ASREGSGANVLT	TRBJ2-6	TRBV5-1
ASSRDRNEKLF	TRBJ1-4	TRBV7-9
ASSLAGRRGTEAF	TRBJ1-1	TRBV7-9
ASSPPGPRNTEAF	TRBJ1-1	TRBV7-9
ASRGGAGNEQF	TRBJ2-1	TRBV9
AIRLGTDNSPLH	TRBJ1-6	TRBV10-3
ASSPTPGTSGDNEQF	TRBJ2-1	TRBV5-6
ASSDRGNTEAF	TRBJ1-1	TRBV13
ASSLEPTSTDTQY	TRBJ2-3	TRBV28